The 17 T cell receptor beta chains below were found in one sample sequenced in a study of cytomegalovirus exposure and HLA in healthy donors. Data came from immunoSEQ multiplex PCR; TCRdb stores just in-frame clones and leaves some out. In the table there are some 250,000 clones, 90% of which are singletons. The specimen sequenced was PBMCs. These receptors all stem from a woman aged 18 to 35 in good health and CMV-seronegative.

The chain employs TRBV27 and TRBJ2-5; the match to TRBD2 covers 7 bases. Germline V gene lookup returns CDR1 MNHEY and CDR2 SMNVEV (reference sequence). Unmatched junction bases numbered 10, after V lost 5 bases and J lost 7 bases. This CDR3 has 14 amino acids. In DNA form, the CDR3 reads TGTGCCAGCAGTGCGGTGGGGGGGTCAGGGACCCAGTACTTC. Protein: CASSAVGGSGTQYF.

The gene calls are TRBV28 and TRBJ2-7; D is unresolved. The CDR3 contains 11 residues. The germline gives CDR1 MDHEN, CDR2 SYDVKM. Trimming pared 2 bases from V and 7 bases from J, leaving 6 bases between. The CDR3 here is CASSLNGEQYV. CDR3 DNA: TGTGCCAGCAGTTTAAACGGAGAGCAGTACGTC.

The J gene is TRBJ2-3, the V gene TRBV10-3, with D possibly being TRBD2 (5 bases). The CDR3 totals 15 residues. Germline CDR1 and CDR2: ENHRY and SYGVKD. V lost 6 bases and J lost 1, with 14 bases in between. The CDR3 DNA sequence: TGTGCCATCAGGGGCCGGAGCGGCGGCACAGATACGCAGTATTTT. Amino acids: CAIRGRSGGTDTQYF.

The chain has TRBV11-2 and TRBJ1-1; D ambiguous. Trimming left V 5 bases short and J 4 bases short, with 11 bases between. The CDR3 contains 13 residues. Per germline, CDR1 SGHAT and CDR2 FQNNGV. The CDR3 region has the DNA TGTGCCAGCAGCCTTCAGACGGGCACTGAAGCTTTCTTT. It yields the protein CASSLQTGTEAFF.

This chain connects TRBV14 to TRBJ2-2; 9 nucleotides align to TRBD1. The germline gives CDR1 SGHDN, CDR2 FVKESK. Unmatched junction bases numbered 3, after V lost 0 bases and J lost 4 bases. The CDR3 runs 16 residues. The CDR3 region has the DNA TGTGCCAGCAGCCAAGATTGGACAGGGGTCACCGGGGAGCTGTTTTTT. Encoded protein: CASSQDWTGVTGELFF.

This sequence joins TRBV4-1 and TRBJ2-1; 12 bases fit TRBD2. The ends lost 1 base at V and 7 bases at J; junction bases unmatched: 5. The germline gives CDR1 MGHRA, CDR2 YSYEKL. CDR3 size: 16 residues. The CDR3 DNA sequence: TGCGCCAGCAGCCAAGGTCTAGCGGGGGGGCATAATGAGCAGTTCTTC. Translating it yields CASSQGLAGGHNEQFF.

This chain links TRBV2 with TRBJ2-7; 8 nucleotides agree with TRBD1. Germline V gene data show CDR1 as SNHLY and CDR2 as FYNNEI. This CDR3 region has 15 residues. Trimming removed 0 bases from V and 6 bases from J; junction bases left unmatched: 7. This CDR3 reads CASSEADRGAIEQYF. In nucleotides, the CDR3 is TGTGCCAGCAGTGAAGCAGACAGGGGAGCAATCGAGCAGTACTTC.

In DNA form, the CDR3 reads TGTGCCAGTATGGACAGGGAATTTGGCGAGCAGTACTTC. It specifies CASMDREFGEQYF. The chain is built from TRBV19 and TRBJ2-7; 8 nucleotides align to TRBD1. Per germline, CDR1 LNHDA and CDR2 SQIVND (reference sequence). This CDR3 comprises 13 residues. The ends lost 7 bases at V and 6 bases at J; junction bases unmatched: 8.

The rearrangement uses TRBV7-9 and TRBJ1-1; D gene unclear. Per the germline V gene, CDR1 is SEHNR and CDR2 is FQNEAQ (reference sequence). The CDR3 is 13 amino acids. Trimming removed 7 bases at V and 0 bases at J, with 9 bases between. The DNA of the CDR3 is TGTGCCAGCACCTCGGAGATGAACACTGAAGCTTTCTTT. Translated: CASTSEMNTEAFF.

The chain is built from TRBV6-6 and TRBJ2-2; a possible D gene is TRBD1 (6 bases). V lost 0 bases to trimming and J lost 2 bases, with 7 bases between them. The CDR3 covers 15 residues. Germline-derived CDR1 and CDR2 are MNHNY and SVGAGI (reference sequence). The CDR3 DNA sequence: TGTGCCAGCAGTTACTCTGGGACAAACACCGGGGAGCTGTTTTTT. Amino acids: CASSYSGTNTGELFF.

In this sample, this clone turned up once. The V call is TRBV28, the J call TRBJ2-7; perhaps TRBD2 as D (6 bases). CDR3 length: 14 amino acids. The germline CDR1 and CDR2 sequences are MDHEN and SYDVKM. V shed 4 bases and J shed 3 bases, with 13 bases lying between them. The CDR3 bases are TGTGCCAGCAGTTCCCGGGACTGGAGCTACGAGCAGTACGTC. This gives the protein CASSSRDWSYEQYV.

The V and J genes are TRBV6-1 and TRBJ1-1; TRBD1 aligns across 9 bases. Germline CDR1 MNHNS, CDR2 SASEGT. This CDR3 comprises 15 residues. The trim removed 4 bases at V and 4 bases at J, leaving 7 bases unmatched. The CDR3 sequence is CASSAPGQGPTEAFF. DNA of the CDR3: TGTGCCAGCAGTGCCCCGGGACAGGGACCCACTGAAGCTTTCTTT.

The gene calls are TRBV19 and TRBJ1-2; D possibly corresponds to TRBD1 (6 bases). Per germline, CDR1 LNHDA and CDR2 SQIVND (reference sequence). V lost 4 bases, J lost 0 bases, and 9 bases lay in between. The CDR3 runs to 14 residues. The CDR3, as DNA: TGTGCCAGTAGTAGACAGGTAGCTAACTATGGCTACACCTTC. This translates into CASSRQVANYGYTF.

The chain combines TRBV7-9 with TRBJ2-1; no firm D call. The CDR3 spans 13 residues. Trimming took off 5 bases at V and 5 bases at J, with 10 bases between the two ends. CDR1 is SEHNR and CDR2 is FQNEAQ in the germline V gene (reference sequence). CDR3 region: CASSPVPHNEQFF. DNA of the CDR3: TGTGCCAGCAGCCCGGTCCCCCACAATGAGCAGTTCTTC.

CDR3 coding DNA: TGTGCCAGCAGCTCCCAGGGGTCCCACGAGCAGTACGTC. It specifies CASSSQGSHEQYV. The rearrangement uses TRBV7-9 and TRBJ2-7, with a tentative D call TRBD1 (6 bases). Trimming pared 4 bases from V and 5 bases from J, leaving 12 bases between. CDR1 is SEHNR and CDR2 is FQNEAQ in the germline V gene (reference sequence). The CDR3 is 13 amino acids.

This clone appeared once. The V gene is TRBV7-9, the J gene TRBJ1-6; TRBD1 agrees at 7 bases. Germline V gives CDR1 SEHNR, CDR2 FQNEAQ (reference sequence). This CDR3 spans 14 amino acids. V shed 1 base and J 9 bases; nucleotides not matched to a gene: 3. CDR3: CASSLEGTVSPLHF. In DNA form, the CDR3 reads TGTGCCAGCAGCTTAGAGGGGACAGTTTCACCCCTCCACTTT.

The chain links TRBV6-1 to TRBJ2-3; the D is unclear. The V end lost 3 bases, the J end lost 2 bases, and 12 bases lay between the germline ends. Germline lookup yields CDR1 MNHNS and CDR2 SASEGT. This CDR3 has 15 residues. CDR3 amino acids: CASSDWAEATDTQYF. CDR3 sequence (DNA): TGTGCCAGCAGTGATTGGGCAGAAGCCACAGATACGCAGTATTTT.